This entry lists 20 T cell receptor beta chains sequenced from one sample in a study of cytotoxic CD8 clonotypes in ibrutinib-treated CLL. Clones were sequenced by immunoSEQ multiplex PCR, and TCRdb holds only the in-frame ones, with some missing. Of tens of thousands of clones detected, roughly 71% appear once; the ten largest clones hold around 43%. The sample was PBMCs, taken after 12 months of ibrutinib treatment. These receptors came from a human donor with chronic lymphocytic leukemia.

This clone was counted a few times. J is TRBJ2-7 and V is TRBV9; D could derive from TRBD1 or TRBD2 (5 bases each). The germline V gene encodes CDR1 SGDLS and CDR2 YYNGEE. V lost 0 bases, J lost 4 bases, and 14 bases lay in between. The CDR3 consists of 15 residues. The CDR3 region has the DNA TGTGCCAGCAGCGTAGATCTGGGACCAACTTACGAGCAGTACTTC. Residues: CASSVDLGPTYEQYF.

Concerning this clone itself: This sample includes further DNA sequences coding for the same CDR3. This chain uses TRBV27 with TRBJ2-7; D remains ambiguous. Trimming took off 4 bases at V and 0 bases at J, with 4 bases between the two ends. The CDR3 contains 12 residues. CDR1 MNHEY and CDR2 SMNVEV come from the germline V gene (reference sequence). The CDR3 loop reads CASSSSSYEQYF. As DNA, the CDR3 is TGTGCCAGCAGTTCGAGCTCCTACGAGCAGTACTTC.

This clone was detected a few times. The V gene is TRBV7-2, the J gene TRBJ2-7, with D possibly TRBD2 on 7 matching bases. CDR1 and CDR2 from the germline V gene are SGHTA and FQGNSA. V was trimmed by 8 bases and J by 3 bases, leaving 17 bases between them. The CDR3 contains 14 residues. CDR3 DNA sequence: TGTGCCAGCGGCCTAGGGGGAGGGCTCTACGAGCAGTACTTC. Translation gives CASGLGGGLYEQYF. Complete variable domain (other parts from reference TRBV7-2 and TRBJ2-7): GAGVSQSPSNKVTEKGKDVELRCDPISGHTALYWYRQSLGQGLEFLIYFQGNSAPDKSGLPSDRFSAERTGGSVSTLTIQRTQQEDSAVYLCASGLGGGLYEQYFGPGTRLTVT.

The chain joins TRBV4-1 to TRBJ1-2, with a tentative D call TRBD1 (5 bases). V was pared by 1 base and J by 8 bases, with 14 bases between. The germline V gene has CDR1 MGHRA and CDR2 YSYEKL. The CDR3 consists of 14 residues. This chain's CDR3 is CASSQVGGGMGYTF. The CDR3 DNA is TGCGCCAGCAGCCAAGTTGGGGGGGGTATGGGCTACACCTTC.

DNA of the CDR3: TGCGCCAGCAGTGAGTCCGGCAGGGACACTGAAGCTTTCTTT. Translating it yields CASSESGRDTEAFF. This chain joins TRBV10-1 and TRBJ1-1, with D possibly TRBD1 on 5 matching bases. CDR3 size: 14 residues. V shed 0 bases and J shed 3 bases, with 8 bases lying between them. Germline V gene data show CDR1 as WNHNN and CDR2 as SYGVQD (reference sequence).

The chain links TRBV18 to TRBJ1-2; D ambiguous. Germline CDR1 KGHSH, CDR2 LQKENI. Trimming removed 2 bases from V and 1 base from J, with 8 bases in between. The CDR3 has 14 residues. The CDR3 DNA reads as TGTGCCAGCTCACCAAGTCCGGGTAACTATGGCTACACCTTC. Its protein product is CASSPSPGNYGYTF.

The chain couples TRBV2 to TRBJ1-5; TRBD1 might be the D (5 bases). The CDR3 spans 16 residues. Germline-derived CDR1 and CDR2 are SNHLY and FYNNEI. V lost 6 bases to trimming and J lost 0 bases, with 15 bases between them. The CDR3 is CASSNHRITSNQPQHF. In DNA form, the CDR3 reads TGTGCCAGCAGCAACCACAGGATAACTAGCAATCAGCCCCAGCATTTT.

The chain combines TRBV5-4 with TRBJ1-2, with a weak D call TRBD1 (5 bases). CDR1 and CDR2 from the germline V gene are SGHNT and YYREEE (reference sequence). The CDR3 extends over 14 amino acids. Trimming took off 4 bases at V and 1 base at J, with 11 bases between the two ends. The CDR3 loop reads CASSGTAVNYGYTF. CDR3 in DNA: TGTGCCAGCAGCGGGACGGCGGTTAACTATGGCTACACCTTC.

The chain carries TRBV9 and TRBJ1-2; no reliable D call. Trimming shortened V by 0 bases and J by 6 bases, and 9 bases separated the two germline ends. From germline, CDR1 is SGDLS and CDR2 YYNGEE. There are 13 residues in the CDR3. CDR3 protein: CASSVDEDNGYTF. The CDR3 region has the DNA TGTGCCAGCAGCGTAGATGAGGATAATGGCTACACCTTC. Full variable domain (missing parts from reference TRBV9 and TRBJ1-2): DSGVTQTPKHLITATGQRVTLRCSPRSGDLSVYWYQQSLDQGLQFLIQYYNGEERAKGNILERFSAQQFPDLHSELNLSSLELGDSALYFCASSVDEDNGYTFGSGTRLTVV.

This clone was counted between two and nine times. In nucleotides, the CDR3 is TGTGCCAGCGGTCCCGGGACAGCATCTACCGAGCAGTACTTC. Encoded protein: CASGPGTASTEQYF. V gene TRBV19 combines with J gene TRBJ2-7; 7 nucleotides match TRBD1. The length of the CDR3 is 14 residues. V shed 9 bases and J 6 bases; nucleotides not matched to a gene: 14. Germline V lookup: CDR1 LNHDA, CDR2 SQIVND (reference sequence).

This chain connects TRBV9 to TRBJ2-1; TRBD2 matches at 14 bases. This CDR3 contains 18 residues. Germline CDR1 is SGDLS and CDR2 is YYNGEE. J gave up 1 base and V 6 bases, and 9 bases lay outside the gene matches. The CDR3 coding sequence is TGTGCCAGCAACACAGGACTAGCGGGAGGAGGGTCCTACAATGAGCAGTTCTTC. Translating it yields CASNTGLAGGGSYNEQFF.

The rearrangement uses TRBV6-5 and TRBJ2-3; the match to TRBD2 covers 10 bases. V lost 4 bases to trimming and J lost 3 bases; unmatched junction nucleotides: 7. The CDR3 has 16 amino acids. Germline V gives CDR1 MNHEY, CDR2 SVGAGI. CDR3 loop: CASSSSSGSFTDTQYF. The CDR3 DNA reads as TGTGCCAGCAGTTCCTCTAGCGGGAGCTTTACAGATACGCAGTATTTT.

This clone was picked up a small number of times. J is TRBJ1-2 and V is TRBV30; D is ambiguous. Germline lookup yields CDR1 GTSNPN and CDR2 SVGIG (reference sequence). The CDR3 extends over 12 amino acids. CDR3: CAGQEDNYGYTF. Here the CDR3 DNA reads TGTGCGGGCCAGGAGGATAACTATGGCTACACCTTC.

J is TRBJ1-5 and V is TRBV14; 7 bases align to TRBD1. The V gene's germline CDR1 is SGHDN and CDR2 FVKESK. J lost 0 bases, V lost 0 bases, and 17 bases had no gene match. CDR3 length equals 21 residues. As DNA, the CDR3 is TGTGCCAGCAGCCAAGATATTTGGAGAAGGACAGGAGTTAATAGCAATCAGCCCCAGCATTTT. Translation gives CASSQDIWRRTGVNSNQPQHF.

The chain links TRBV7-2 to TRBJ2-7; D uncertain. Germline V gene sequence: CDR1 SGHTA, CDR2 FQGNSA. This CDR3 region has 11 residues. V lost 5 bases, J lost 3 bases, and 5 bases lay in between. Here the CDR3 DNA reads TGTGCCAGCAGCCTGTACTACGAGCAGTACTTC. This gives the protein CASSLYYEQYF.

This clone showed up just a few times. V gene TRBV6-5 combines with J gene TRBJ1-2; TRBD1 agrees at 7 bases. V shed 5 bases, J shed 4 bases, and the junction held 4 bases outside the gene matches. Germline V gene data show CDR1 as MNHEY and CDR2 as SVGAGI. The CDR3 covers 13 residues. CDR3 nucleotides: TGTGCCAGCAGTGACAGGGATAGCTATGGCTACACCTTC. Its protein product is CASSDRDSYGYTF.

The count of this clone is one. The CDR3 nucleotides are TGTGCCAGCAGTTACGGGGGGCCCACTGAAGCTTTCTTT. Amino acid sequence: CASSYGGPTEAFF. The rearrangement uses TRBV6-5 and TRBJ1-1; TRBD1 is a possible D gene (6 bases). Trimming took off 2 bases at V and 4 bases at J, with 8 bases between the two ends. Looked up from germline, CDR1 is MNHEY and CDR2 is SVGAGI. CDR3 length equals 13 residues.

The rearrangement links TRBV10-3 to TRBJ2-3; D tentatively fits TRBD1 or TRBD2 (6 bases each). Germline loops: CDR1 ENHRY, CDR2 SYGVKD. The CDR3 spans 15 residues. V lost 3 bases and J 1 base, leaving 11 bases between the germline ends. The CDR3 loop reads CAISDIGGGTDTQYF. CDR3 in DNA: TGTGCCATCAGTGACATCGGGGGCGGCACAGATACGCAGTATTTT.

The count of this clone is one. V is TRBV5-1 and J is TRBJ1-1, with D possibly TRBD1 on 6 matching bases. Germline V CDR1 and CDR2: SGHRS, YFSETQ. The CDR3 extends over 15 amino acids. The ends were cut back, 3 bases at V and 4 bases at J, with 16 bases in the middle. The chain's CDR3 is CASSWAGDPVTEAFF. The CDR3, as DNA: TGCGCCAGCAGCTGGGCAGGGGATCCAGTCACTGAAGCTTTCTTT.

This clone occurred a few times. The CDR3 bases are TGTGCCAGCAGCTCCGGGGCCGGGGGAAACACCATATATTTT. This sequence encodes CASSSGAGGNTIYF. V is TRBV11-2 and J is TRBJ1-3, with D maybe TRBD1 (5 bases). V was cut by 4 bases and J by 4 bases, with 11 bases left in between. The CDR3 has 14 residues. The V gene's germline CDR1 is SGHAT and CDR2 FQNNGV.